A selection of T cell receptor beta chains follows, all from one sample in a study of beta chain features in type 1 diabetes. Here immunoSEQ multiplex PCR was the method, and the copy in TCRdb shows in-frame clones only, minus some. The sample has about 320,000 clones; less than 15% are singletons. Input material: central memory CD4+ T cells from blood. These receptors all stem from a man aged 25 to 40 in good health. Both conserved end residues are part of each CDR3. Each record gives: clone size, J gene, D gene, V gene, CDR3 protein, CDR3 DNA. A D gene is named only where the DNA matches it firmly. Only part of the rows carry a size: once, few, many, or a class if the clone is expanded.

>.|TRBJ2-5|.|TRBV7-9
CASSLAGAMAQETQYF
TGTGCCAGCAGCTTAGCAGGGGCCATGGCCCAAGAGACCCAGTACTTC
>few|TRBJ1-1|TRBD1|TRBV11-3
CASSLTGVRTEAFF
TGTGCCAGCAGCTTAACAGGGGTTCGGACTGAAGCTTTCTTT
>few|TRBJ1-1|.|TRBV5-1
CASSLRVGSNTEAFF
TGCGCCAGCAGCTTGCGGGTCGGTTCAAACACTGAAGCTTTCTTT
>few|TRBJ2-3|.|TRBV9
CASSERTVDTQYF
TGTGCCAGCAGCGAGAGGACCGTCGATACGCAGTATTTT
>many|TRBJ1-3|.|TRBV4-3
CASSQAWNGNTIYF
TGCGCCAGCAGCCAAGCATGGAATGGAAACACCATATATTTT
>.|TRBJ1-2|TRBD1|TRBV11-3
CASSPGQGDGYTF
TGTGCCAGCAGCCCTGGACAGGGTGATGGCTACACCTTC
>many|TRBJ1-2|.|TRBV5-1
CASSRGRQLYGYTF
TGCGCCAGCAGCCGGGGCAGACAACTCTATGGCTACACCTTC
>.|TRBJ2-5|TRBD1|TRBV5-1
CASRPGQGRETQYF
TGCGCCAGCCGGCCGGGACAGGGCAGAGAGACCCAGTACTTC
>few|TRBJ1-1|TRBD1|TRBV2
CASSGDRVNTEAFF
TGTGCCAGCAGTGGGGACAGGGTAAACACTGAAGCTTTCTTT
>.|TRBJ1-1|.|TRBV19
CASSIDRFGGADTEAFF
TGTGCCAGTAGTATAGATCGTTTTGGAGGGGCGGACACTGAAGCTTTCTTT
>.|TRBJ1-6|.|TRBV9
CASSVARNSPLHF
TGTGCCAGCAGCGTAGCCCGGAATTCACCCCTCCACTTT
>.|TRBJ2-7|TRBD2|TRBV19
CASSIRLGLENEQYF
TGTGCCAGTAGTATCAGGTTAGGACTAGAAAACGAGCAGTACTTC
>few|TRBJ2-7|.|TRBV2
CASRGSYEQYF
TGTGCCAGCAGGGGTTCCTACGAGCAGTACTTC
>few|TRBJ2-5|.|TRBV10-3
CAIGSGAQETQYF
TGTGCCATTGGGTCCGGCGCCCAAGAGACCCAGTACTTC
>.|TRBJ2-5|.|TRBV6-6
CASSATSFQQETQYF
TGTGCCAGCAGTGCTACTAGCTTTCAACAAGAGACCCAGTACTTC
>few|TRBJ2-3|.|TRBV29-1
CSVARQLTDTQYF
TGCAGCGTTGCTAGGCAGCTCACAGATACGCAGTATTTT
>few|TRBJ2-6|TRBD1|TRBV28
CASRGGQGATGANVLTF
TGTGCCAGCAGGGGGGGACAGGGGGCTACTGGGGCCAACGTCCTGACTTTC
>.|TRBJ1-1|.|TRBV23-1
CASPGARVNTEAFF
TGCGCCAGCCCCGGGGCCAGGGTGAACACTGAAGCTTTCTTT
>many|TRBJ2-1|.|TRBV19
CASSIDRSSYNEQFF
TGTGCCAGTAGTATCGACAGGAGCTCCTACAATGAGCAGTTCTTC
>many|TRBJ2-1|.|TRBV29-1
CSVSTGEQFF
TGCAGCGTTTCGACTGGAGAGCAGTTCTTC
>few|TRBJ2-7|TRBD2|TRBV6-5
CASRRSGGLYEQYF
TGTGCCAGCAGAAGAAGCGGGGGGCTCTACGAGCAGTACTTC
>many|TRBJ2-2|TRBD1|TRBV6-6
CASSPEDRMTGELFF
TGTGCCAGCAGCCCAGAGGACAGGATGACCGGGGAGCTGTTTTTT
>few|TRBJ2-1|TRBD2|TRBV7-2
CASSLVVAGNNEQFF
TGTGCCAGCAGCTTAGTGGTAGCGGGCAACAATGAGCAGTTCTTC
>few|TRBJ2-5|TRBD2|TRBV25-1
CASSEYPGLAGQETQYF
TGTGCCAGCAGTGAATACCCCGGACTAGCGGGGCAAGAGACCCAGTACTTC
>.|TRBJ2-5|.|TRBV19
CASSIGQIETQYF
TGTGCCAGTAGTATAGGACAGATAGAGACCCAGTACTTC
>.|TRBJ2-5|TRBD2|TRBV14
CASSRRTGGETQYF
TGTGCCAGCAGCCGCAGGACCGGGGGGGAGACCCAGTACTTC
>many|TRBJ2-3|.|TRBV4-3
CASSQEGKSTDTQYF
TGCGCCAGCAGCCAAGAAGGGAAGAGCACAGATACGCAGTATTTT
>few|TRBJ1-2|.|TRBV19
CASSMGGRTNYGYTF
TGTGCCAGTAGTATGGGGGGGAGAACGAACTATGGCTACACCTTC
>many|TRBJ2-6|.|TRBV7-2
CASSERAGRSGANVLTF
TGTGCCAGCAGCGAACGGGCCGGCCGCTCTGGGGCCAACGTCCTGACTTTC
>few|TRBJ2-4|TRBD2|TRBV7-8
CASSPVAGGKAKNIQYF
TGTGCCAGCAGCCCGGTAGCGGGGGGTAAAGCCAAAAACATTCAGTACTTC
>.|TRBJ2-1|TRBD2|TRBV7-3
CASSTGTSGTDEQFF
TGTGCCAGCAGCACCGGGACTAGCGGGACCGATGAGCAGTTCTTC
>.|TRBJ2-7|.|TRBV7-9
CASSLDLGEQYF
TGTGCCAGCAGCTTAGATTTGGGCGAGCAGTACTTC
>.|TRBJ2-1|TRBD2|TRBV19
CASKKRGGFDEQFF
TGTGCCAGTAAAAAGCGGGGGGGCTTCGATGAGCAGTTCTTC
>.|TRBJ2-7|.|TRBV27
CASSSTFSSYEQYF
TGTGCCAGCAGTTCTACGTTCAGCTCTTACGAGCAGTACTTC
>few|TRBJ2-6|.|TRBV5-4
CASSLARGSGANVLTF
TGTGCCAGCAGCTTGGCCCGGGGCTCTGGGGCCAACGTCCTGACTTTC
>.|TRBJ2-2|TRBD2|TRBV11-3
CASSLIAGGYTGELFF
TGTGCCAGCAGCTTAATAGCGGGAGGGTACACCGGGGAGCTGTTTTTT
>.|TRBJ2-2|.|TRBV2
CASIWGSSTGELFF
TGTGCCAGCATCTGGGGGTCCTCAACCGGGGAGCTGTTTTTT
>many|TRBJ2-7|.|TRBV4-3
CASSQDLGPYEQYF
TGCGCCAGCAGCCAAGATCTGGGACCCTACGAGCAGTACTTC
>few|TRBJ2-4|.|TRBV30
CAWSVGIAKNIQYF
TGTGCCTGGAGTGTTGGCATAGCCAAAAACATTCAGTACTTC
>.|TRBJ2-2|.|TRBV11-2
CASSPRPGAGELFF
TGTGCCAGCAGCCCTCGGCCCGGGGCCGGGGAGCTGTTTTTT